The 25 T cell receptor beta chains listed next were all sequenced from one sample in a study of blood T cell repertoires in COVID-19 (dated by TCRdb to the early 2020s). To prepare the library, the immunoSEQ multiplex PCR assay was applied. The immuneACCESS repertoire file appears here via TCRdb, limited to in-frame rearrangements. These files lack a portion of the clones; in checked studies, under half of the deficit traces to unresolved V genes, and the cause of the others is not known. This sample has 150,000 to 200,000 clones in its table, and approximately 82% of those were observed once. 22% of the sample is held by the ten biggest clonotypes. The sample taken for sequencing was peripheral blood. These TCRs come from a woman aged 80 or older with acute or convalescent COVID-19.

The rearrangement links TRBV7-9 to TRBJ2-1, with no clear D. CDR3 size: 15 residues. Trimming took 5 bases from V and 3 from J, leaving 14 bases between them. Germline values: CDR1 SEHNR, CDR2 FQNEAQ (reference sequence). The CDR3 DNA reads TGTGCCAGCAGCGTCCAGCTGGAGAACTACAATGAGCAGTTCTTC. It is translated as CASSVQLENYNEQFF.

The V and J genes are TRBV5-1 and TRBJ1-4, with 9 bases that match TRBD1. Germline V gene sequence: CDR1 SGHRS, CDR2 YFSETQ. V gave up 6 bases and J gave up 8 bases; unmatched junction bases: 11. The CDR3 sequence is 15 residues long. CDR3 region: CASKPGTGTSEKLFF. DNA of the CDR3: TGCGCCAGCAAACCGGGGACAGGGACTTCGGAAAAACTGTTTTTT.

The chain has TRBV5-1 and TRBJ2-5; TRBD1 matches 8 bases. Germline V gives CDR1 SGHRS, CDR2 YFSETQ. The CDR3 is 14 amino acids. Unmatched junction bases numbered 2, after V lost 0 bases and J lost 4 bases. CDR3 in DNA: TGCGCCAGCAGCTTGGACGGACAGGGAGAGACCCAGTACTTC. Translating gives CASSLDGQGETQYF.

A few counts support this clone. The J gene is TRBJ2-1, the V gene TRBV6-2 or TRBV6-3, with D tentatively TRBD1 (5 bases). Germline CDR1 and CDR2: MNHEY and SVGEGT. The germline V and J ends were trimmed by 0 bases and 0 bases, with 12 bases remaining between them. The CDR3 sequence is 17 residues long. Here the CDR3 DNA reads TGTGCCAGCAGTTACTCGGGGCTCCACCCCTCCTACAATGAGCAGTTCTTC. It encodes CASSYSGLHPSYNEQFF.

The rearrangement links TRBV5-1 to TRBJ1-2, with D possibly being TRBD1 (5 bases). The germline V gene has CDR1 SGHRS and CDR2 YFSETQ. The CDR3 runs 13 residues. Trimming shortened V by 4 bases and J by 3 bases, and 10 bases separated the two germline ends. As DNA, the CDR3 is TGCGCCAGCAGCGCAGGGTCCGACTATGGCTACACCTTC. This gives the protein CASSAGSDYGYTF.

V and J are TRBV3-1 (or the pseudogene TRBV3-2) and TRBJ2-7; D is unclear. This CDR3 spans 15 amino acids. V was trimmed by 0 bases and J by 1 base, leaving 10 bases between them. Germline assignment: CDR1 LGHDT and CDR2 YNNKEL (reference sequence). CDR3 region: CASSQDGIYSYEQYF. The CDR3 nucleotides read TGTGCCAGCAGCCAAGACGGTATATATTCCTACGAGCAGTACTTC.

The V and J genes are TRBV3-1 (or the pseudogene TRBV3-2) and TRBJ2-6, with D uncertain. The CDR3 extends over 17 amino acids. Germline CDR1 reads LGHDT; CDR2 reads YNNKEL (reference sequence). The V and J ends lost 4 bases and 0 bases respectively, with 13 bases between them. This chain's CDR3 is CASSPLGQSSGANVLTF. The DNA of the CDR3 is TGTGCCAGCAGCCCGTTGGGCCAAAGCTCTGGGGCCAACGTCCTGACTTTC.

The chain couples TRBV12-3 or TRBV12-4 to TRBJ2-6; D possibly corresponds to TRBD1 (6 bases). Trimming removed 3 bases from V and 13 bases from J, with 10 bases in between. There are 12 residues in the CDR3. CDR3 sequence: CASSFARGVLTF. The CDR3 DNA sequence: TGTGCCAGCAGTTTTGCAAGGGGGGTCCTGACTTTC.

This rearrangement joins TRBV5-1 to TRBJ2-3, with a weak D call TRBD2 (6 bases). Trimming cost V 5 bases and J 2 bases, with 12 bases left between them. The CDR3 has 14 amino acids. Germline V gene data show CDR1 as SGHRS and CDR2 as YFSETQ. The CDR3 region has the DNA TGCGCCAGCAGGGCACGGGAGACCACAGATACGCAGTATTTT. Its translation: CASRARETTDTQYF.

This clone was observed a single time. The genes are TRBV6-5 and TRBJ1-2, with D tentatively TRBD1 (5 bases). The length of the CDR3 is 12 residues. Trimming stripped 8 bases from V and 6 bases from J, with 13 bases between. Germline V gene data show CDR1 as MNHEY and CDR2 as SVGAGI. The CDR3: CASRIWGDGYTF. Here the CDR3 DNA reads TGTGCCAGCCGTATCTGGGGGGATGGCTACACCTTC.

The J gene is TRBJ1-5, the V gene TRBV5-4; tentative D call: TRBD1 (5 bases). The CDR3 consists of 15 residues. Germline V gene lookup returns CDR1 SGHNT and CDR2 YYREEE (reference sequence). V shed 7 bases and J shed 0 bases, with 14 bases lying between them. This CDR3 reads CASSAGTDSNQPQHF. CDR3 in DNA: TGTGCCAGCTCTGCCGGGACTGATAGCAATCAGCCCCAGCATTTT. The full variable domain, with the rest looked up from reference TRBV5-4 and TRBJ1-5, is ETGVTQSPTHLIKTRGQQVTLRCSSQSGHNTVSWYQQALGQGPQFIFQYYREEENGRGNFPPRFSGLQFPNYSSELNVNALELDDSALYLCASSAGTDSNQPQHFGDGTRLSIL.

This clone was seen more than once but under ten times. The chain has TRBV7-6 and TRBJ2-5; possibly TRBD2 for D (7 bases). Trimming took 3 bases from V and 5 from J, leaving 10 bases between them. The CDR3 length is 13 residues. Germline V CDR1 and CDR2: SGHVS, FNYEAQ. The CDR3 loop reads CASSFAGAETQYF. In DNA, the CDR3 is TGTGCCAGCAGCTTCGCGGGGGCGGAGACCCAGTACTTC.

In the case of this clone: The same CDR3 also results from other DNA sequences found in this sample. This CDR3 reads CASSTQGSGNTIYF. Written as DNA, the CDR3 is TGCGCCAGCAGCACACAGGGTAGTGGAAACACCATATATTTT. The chain links TRBV5-1 to TRBJ1-3, with a weak D call TRBD1 (6 bases). The CDR3 has 14 amino acids. Trimming stripped 4 bases from V and 3 bases from J, with 11 bases between. Germline V CDR1 and CDR2: SGHRS, YFSETQ.

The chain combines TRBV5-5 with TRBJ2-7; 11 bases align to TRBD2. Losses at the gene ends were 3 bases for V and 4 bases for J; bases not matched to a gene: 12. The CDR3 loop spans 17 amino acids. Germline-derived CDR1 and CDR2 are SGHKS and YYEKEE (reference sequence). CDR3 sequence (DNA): TGTGCCAGCAGCTATGAACCGGGACTAGCGGAACCATACGAGCAGTACTTC. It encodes CASSYEPGLAEPYEQYF. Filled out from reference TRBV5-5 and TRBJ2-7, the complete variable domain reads DAGVTQSPTHLIKTRGQQVTLRCSPISGHKSVSWYQQVLGQGPQFIFQYYEKEERGRGNFPDRFSARQFPNYSSELNVNALLLGDSALYLCASSYEPGLAEPYEQYFGPGTRLTVT.

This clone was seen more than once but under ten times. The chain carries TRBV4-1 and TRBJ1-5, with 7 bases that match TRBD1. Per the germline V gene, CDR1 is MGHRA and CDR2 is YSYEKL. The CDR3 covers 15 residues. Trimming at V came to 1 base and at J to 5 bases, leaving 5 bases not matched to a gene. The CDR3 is CASSQARGLDQPQHF. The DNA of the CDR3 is TGCGCCAGCAGCCAAGCAAGGGGGCTTGATCAGCCCCAGCATTTT.

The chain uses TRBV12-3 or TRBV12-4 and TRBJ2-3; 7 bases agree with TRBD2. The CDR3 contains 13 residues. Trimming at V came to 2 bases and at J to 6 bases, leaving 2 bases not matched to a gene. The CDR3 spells CASSLREVDTQYF. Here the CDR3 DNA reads TGTGCCAGCAGTTTACGGGAGGTGGATACGCAGTATTTT.

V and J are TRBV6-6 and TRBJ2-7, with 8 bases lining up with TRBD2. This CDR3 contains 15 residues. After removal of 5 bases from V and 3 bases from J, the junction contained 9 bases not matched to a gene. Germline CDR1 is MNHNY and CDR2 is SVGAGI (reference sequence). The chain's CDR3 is CASSKTSGRGYEQYF. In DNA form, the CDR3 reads TGTGCCAGCAGTAAAACTAGCGGTAGGGGCTACGAGCAGTACTTC.

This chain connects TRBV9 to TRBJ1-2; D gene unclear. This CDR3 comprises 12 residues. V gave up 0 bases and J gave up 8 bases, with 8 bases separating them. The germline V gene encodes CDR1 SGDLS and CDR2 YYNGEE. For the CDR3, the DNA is TGTGCCAGCAGCGTAGGTCTACGGGGCTACACCTTC. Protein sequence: CASSVGLRGYTF.

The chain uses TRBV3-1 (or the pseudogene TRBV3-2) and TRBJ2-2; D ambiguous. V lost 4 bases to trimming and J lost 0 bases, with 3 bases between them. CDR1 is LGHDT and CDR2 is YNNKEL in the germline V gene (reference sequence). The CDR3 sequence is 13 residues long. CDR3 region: CASSRPNTGELFF. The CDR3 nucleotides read TGTGCCAGCAGCCGGCCGAACACCGGGGAGCTGTTTTTT.

CDR3 loop: CASSPGTGNQDEQFF. CDR3 sequence (DNA): TGTGCCAGCAGCCCCGGGACAGGGAATCAGGATGAGCAGTTCTTC. The chain couples TRBV13 to TRBJ2-1, with 9 bases lining up with TRBD1. The CDR3 consists of 15 residues. The trim removed 5 bases at V and 8 bases at J, leaving 10 bases unmatched. CDR1 and CDR2 from the germline V gene are PRHDT and FYEKMQ (reference sequence). Variable domain in full (rest from reference TRBV13 and TRBJ2-1): AAGVIQSPRHLIKEKRETATLKCYPIPRHDTVYWYQQGPGQDPQFLISFYEKMQSDKGSIPDRFSAQQFSDYHSELNMSSLELGDSALYFCASSPGTGNQDEQFFGPGTRLTVL.

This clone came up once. Written as DNA, the CDR3 is TGCGCCAGCTACCTGGGCGGGCAAAGAGGAAACACCATATATTTT. Amino acid sequence: CASYLGGQRGNTIYF. This chain connects TRBV10-2 to TRBJ1-3, with D unresolved. V lost 8 bases to trimming and J lost 4 bases, with 18 bases between them. Germline V gives CDR1 WSHSY, CDR2 SAAADI. CDR3 length: 15 amino acids.

The CDR3 loop is CASSSYGGSSYNEQFF. The CDR3 DNA sequence: TGTGCCAGCAGCTCCTATGGGGGGAGCTCCTACAATGAGCAGTTCTTC. The chain recombines TRBV4-2 with TRBJ2-1; TRBD2 might be the D (6 bases). CDR1 and CDR2 from the germline V gene are LGHNA and YNFKEQ. The CDR3 sequence is 16 residues long. V dropped 5 bases and J dropped 0 bases, with 14 bases sitting between them.

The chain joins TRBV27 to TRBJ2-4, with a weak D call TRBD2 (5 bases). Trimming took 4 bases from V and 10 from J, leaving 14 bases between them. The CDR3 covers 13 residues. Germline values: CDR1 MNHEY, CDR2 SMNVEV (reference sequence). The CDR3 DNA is TGTGCCAGCAGTTGGAACCGAGGGTGGATTCAGTACTTC. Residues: CASSWNRGWIQYF.

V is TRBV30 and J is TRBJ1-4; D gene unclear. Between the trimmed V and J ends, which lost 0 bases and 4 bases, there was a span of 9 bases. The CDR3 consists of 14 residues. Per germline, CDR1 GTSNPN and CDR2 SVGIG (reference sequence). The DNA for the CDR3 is TGTGCCTGGAGTGTAACCGGGATTAATGAAAAACTGTTTTTT. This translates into CAWSVTGINEKLFF.

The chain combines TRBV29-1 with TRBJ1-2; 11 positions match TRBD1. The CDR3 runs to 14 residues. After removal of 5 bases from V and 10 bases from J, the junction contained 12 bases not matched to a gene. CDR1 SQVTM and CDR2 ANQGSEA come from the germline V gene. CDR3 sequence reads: CSVLSGTGGLPYTF. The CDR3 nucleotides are TGCAGCGTTCTCTCCGGGACAGGGGGACTTCCCTACACCTTC.